This is a list of T cell receptor beta chains from one sample in a study of blood T cell repertoires in COVID-19. Generated by immunoSEQ multiplex PCR, the TCRdb table keeps only in-frame clones and is missing some. Among roughly 180,000 clones listed, roughly nine tenths were seen once. The sequenced sample consisted of peripheral blood. Source of these receptors: an older man with active or convalescent COVID-19. Both conserved end residues are part of each CDR3. A D gene is named only where the DNA matches it firmly. Clone size is stated in some rows and not others, as once, few, many or a class when expanded.

.,.,TRBJ1-1,TRBV5-1,TGCGCCAGTCGACAACAGGGATCAAACACTGAAGCTTTCTTT,CASRQQGSNTEAFF
.,.,TRBJ1-5,TRBV27,TGTGCCAGCAGTTTAACTTGGGGGGACCAGCCCCAGCATTTT,CASSLTWGDQPQHF
TRBD1,.,TRBJ1-2,TRBV13,TGTGCCAGCAGCTTCGACAGGGGTAAGGGCTACACCTTC,CASSFDRGKGYTF
.,.,TRBJ2-1,TRBV7-2,TGTGCCAGCAGCTTATCTGGTCTAGCTCTTAGGGAGGAGCAGTTCTTC,CASSLSGLALREEQFF
TRBD2,.,TRBJ2-1,TRBV5-4,TGTGCCAGCAGCCCCCCCGGGTTAGCGGGAGGGTCCTACAATGAGCAGTTCTTC,CASSPPGLAGGSYNEQFF
.,.,TRBJ2-1,TRBV18,TGTGCCAGCTCGCCGTGGGCCTCCTACAATGAGCAGTTCTTC,CASSPWASYNEQFF
.,.,TRBJ2-3,TRBV29-1,TGCAGCGTTGAACCCTATAGCACAGATACGCAGTATTTT,CSVEPYSTDTQYF
.,once,TRBJ2-3,TRBV11-3,TGTGCCAGCAGCTTAGGGGGCACGGATACGCAGTATTTT,CASSLGGTDTQYF
.,once,TRBJ1-1,TRBV20-1,TGCAGTGCTAGGCGGGACACTGAAGCTTTCTTT,CSARRDTEAFF
TRBD2,.,TRBJ2-1,TRBV7-3,TGTGCCAGCAGCCCGAGCGGGAGTGAGCAGTTCTTC,CASSPSGSEQFF
TRBD2,once,TRBJ2-3,TRBV29-1,TGCAGCGTCTACACCCCCGGGAGGCACACAGATACGCAGTATTTT,CSVYTPGRHTDTQYF
.,.,TRBJ1-5,TRBV11-3,TGTGCCAGCAGCTTAGATCAGGGGTTCTTTAATCAGCCCCAGCATTTT,CASSLDQGFFNQPQHF
TRBD1,.,TRBJ2-7,TRBV5-1,TGCGCCAGCAGCTCCCCAGGGGGCACCCCGGACGAGCAGTACTTC,CASSSPGGTPDEQYF
.,.,TRBJ1-1,TRBV5-1,TGCGCCAGCAGGGAGGGGTGGAACACTGAAGCTTTCTTT,CASREGWNTEAFF
.,.,TRBJ2-1,TRBV6-5,TGTGCCAGCAGTATGTACAGGAACAATGAGCAGTTCTTC,CASSMYRNNEQFF
TRBD2,.,TRBJ2-7,TRBV15,TGTGCCACCAGCAGAGATAGGACTAGCGGGGGAGTAAGGTACGAGCAGTACTTC,CATSRDRTSGGVRYEQYF
TRBD2,few,TRBJ2-7,TRBV7-9,TGTGCCAGCAGCTACCAGAGCGGGAGCGGCTCCGAGCAGTACTTC,CASSYQSGSGSEQYF
TRBD1,.,TRBJ2-2,TRBV18,TGTGCCAGCTCAAGAGGACAGGGCGAGAACACCGGGGAGCTGTTTTTT,CASSRGQGENTGELFF
.,once,TRBJ1-3,TRBV5-1,TGCGCCAGCAGCTTCGGAAGGACAGCAAATTCTGGAAACACCATATATTTT,CASSFGRTANSGNTIYF
TRBD1,.,TRBJ1-4,TRBV28,TGTGCCACGCAAACCGGGACAGGTCTCGGAAAACTGTTTTTT,CATQTGTGLGKLFF
.,.,TRBJ1-2,TRBV6-5,TGTGCCAGCAGTTACTGGACATGGGATACTAACTATGGCTACACCTTC,CASSYWTWDTNYGYTF
.,.,TRBJ2-1,TRBV5-4,TGTGCCAGCAGCTTGTCTCAGGGAAATCAGTTCTTC,CASSLSQGNQFF
.,few,TRBJ1-1,TRBV7-9,TGTGCCAGCAGCCCCGGGGGTATTAGGGGCACTGAAGCTTTCTTT,CASSPGGIRGTEAFF
.,.,TRBJ2-5,TRBV19,TGTGCCAGTAGTTGGGGAAGTGGGGGGGGCGCTCTTGAGACCCAGTACTTC,CASSWGSGGGALETQYF
TRBD2,.,TRBJ2-7,TRBV28,TGTGCCAGCAGTTTATACTCTAGCGGAGGCTACGAGCAGTACTTC,CASSLYSSGGYEQYF
TRBD1,.,TRBJ1-2,TRBV3-1/TRBV3-2,TGTGCCAGCAGCCGGGGACAGGGGGCCTCAAACTATGGCTACACCTTC,CASSRGQGASNYGYTF
TRBD1,.,TRBJ2-7,TRBV6-5,TGTGCCAGCAGTTATGGAACTCAGGGGGCATCCTACGAGCAGTACTTC,CASSYGTQGASYEQYF
.,.,TRBJ1-2,TRBV6-1,TGTGCCAGCAGGGAAGAGAGCCGCTACACCTTC,CASREESRYTF
TRBD1,.,TRBJ1-4,TRBV7-9,TGTGCCAGCAGCTTTGGGAACAGGGGCACTGAAAAACTGTTTTTT,CASSFGNRGTEKLFF
.,.,TRBJ1-2,TRBV6-5,TGTGCCAGCAGGGAGAATCCTAACTATGGCTACACCTTC,CASRENPNYGYTF
TRBD1,medium-sized,TRBJ2-2,TRBV9,TGTGCCAGCAGCGTAGGCCGGGACAGGGGGAACACCGGGGAGCTGTTTTTT,CASSVGRDRGNTGELFF
.,.,TRBJ2-5,TRBV4-3,TGCGCCAGCAGCCAAGTCGCCGGGGCCGCCCTAGGGGGGACCCAGTACTTC,CASSQVAGAALGGTQYF
.,.,TRBJ1-1,TRBV30,TGTGCCTCAAAAAGTTCGGGCACTGAAGCTTTCTTT,CASKSSGTEAFF
.,.,TRBJ1-2,TRBV2,TGTGCCAGCAGTTCCGGGACAAGCTATGGCTACACCTTC,CASSSGTSYGYTF
.,.,TRBJ1-5,TRBV5-6,TGTGCCAGCAGCTTGAGGAGCCAGAATCAGCCCCAGCATTTT,CASSLRSQNQPQHF
.,few,TRBJ1-2,TRBV5-1,TGCGCCAGCTCGGCGGTAGCTAACTATGGCTACACCTTC,CASSAVANYGYTF
TRBD2,.,TRBJ2-1,TRBV18,TGTGCCAGCTCACCACTTAGCGGGCCTCGAAATGAGCAGTTCTTC,CASSPLSGPRNEQFF
TRBD2,.,TRBJ2-7,TRBV10-3,TGTGCCATCATGGGGACTAGCGGGAGGACTTACGAGCAGTACTTC,CAIMGTSGRTYEQYF
TRBD1,.,TRBJ2-7,TRBV5-1,TGCGCCAGCAGCTTAGGTGGACAGGGGGTTTTCTACGAGCAGTACTTC,CASSLGGQGVFYEQYF
TRBD1,many,TRBJ2-7,TRBV5-1,TGCGCCAGCAGCTTAGGGACAGGGCGGCGGAGGTCCTACGAGCAGTACTTC,CASSLGTGRRRSYEQYF
TRBD1,.,TRBJ1-1,TRBV9,TGTGCCAGCAGCACCGGGACAGGATTAATGAACACTGAAGCTTTCTTT,CASSTGTGLMNTEAFF
.,.,TRBJ1-6,TRBV5-6,TGTGCCAGCAGCTTAGGCAGGCACATTGGTTCACCCCTCCACTTT,CASSLGRHIGSPLHF
.,.,TRBJ1-2,TRBV18,TGTGCCAGCTCACCCACAGGGAACTATGGCTACACCTTC,CASSPTGNYGYTF
.,.,TRBJ2-5,TRBV30,TGTGCCTGGAGTGTGGGGGGAGAGACCCAGTACTTC,CAWSVGGETQYF
TRBD1,.,TRBJ1-1,TRBV24-1,TGTGCCACCAGTGAGCCGGACAGGGGGTATGGAGCTTTCTTT,CATSEPDRGYGAFF
.,.,TRBJ1-5,TRBV12-5,TGTGCTAGTGGTTTGGAATTCTTGAGCAATCAGCCCCAGCATTTT,CASGLEFLSNQPQHF
TRBD1,.,TRBJ2-7,TRBV7-9,TGTGCCACCCAAGGGACAGCTTACGAGCAGTACTTC,CATQGTAYEQYF
TRBD1,.,TRBJ1-2,TRBV5-6,TGTGCCAGCAGCACCTCTAGGACAGGCGGCGGCTACACCTTC,CASSTSRTGGGYTF
TRBD1,.,TRBJ2-3,TRBV15,TGTGCCACCAGAACCCGGACAGGGCCCGATACGCAGTATTTT,CATRTRTGPDTQYF
.,.,TRBJ1-1,TRBV19,TGTGCCAGTACCGCAGGGCCCCCCGATGGCATGAACACTGAAGCTTTCTTT,CASTAGPPDGMNTEAFF
.,.,TRBJ1-5,TRBV5-6,TGTGCCAGCAGCTTGGTACAATCCTTGGAGCCCCAGCATTTT,CASSLVQSLEPQHF
TRBD1,.,TRBJ1-5,TRBV6-5,TGTGCCAGCAGCCAGGAGGGGGCAGGTCAGCCCCAGCATTTT,CASSQEGAGQPQHF
.,.,TRBJ2-3,TRBV1,TGCACCAGCAGCCAGGGGGGACTAGCGGGACAAGAGGGGTCAGATACGCAGTATTTT,CTSSQGGLAGQEGSDTQYF